This paragraph covers one T cell receptor beta chain sequence. This entry comes from a study of identical twins. In TCRdb, the 5' RACE reads were re-called with MiXCR into one record per CDR3 protein. The data show 300,000 to 400,000 distinct CDR3 sequences, with 9% to 15% seen just once and just over 7% held by the top ten. This CDR3 contains 15 residues. CDR1 is LNHNV, CDR2 YYDKDF, per germline (reference sequence). Unmatched junction bases numbered 7, after V lost 3 bases and J lost 3 bases. This sample also appeared in a second study, on yellow fever vaccine responses in identical twins.

Specimen: CD8+ T cells sorted from blood. The sequence came from a woman between 18 and 30 years old in good health. This sequence joins TRBV15 and TRBJ2-5; the match to TRBD2 covers 7 bases. The CDR3 loop is CATSSVRGVKETQYF. CDR3 DNA: TGTGCCACCAGCAGCGTCCGGGGGGTAAAAGAGACCCAGTACTTC.